One and the same sample provided the 30 T cell receptor beta chains below, sequenced in a study of T cells in Graves' hyperthyroidism and ophthalmopathy. From RNA transcripts, TCR beta CDR3 regions were amplified. HTBI primers were employed in a first-round RT-PCR of the TCR CDR3. TCRdb ran MiXCR on the multiplex PCR reads and lists one entry per CDR3 protein. The table has about 96,000 distinct CDR3 sequences, about half seen once. The specimen sequenced was blood. The origin of the receptors is a woman aged 40 to 55 with Graves' hyperthyroidism.

This clonotype is a singleton in its sample. The chain employs TRBV20-1 and TRBJ1-2; D gene unclear. V lost 2 bases to trimming and J lost 6 bases, with 1 base between them. Germline CDR1 reads DFQATT; CDR2 reads SNEGSKA (reference sequence). This CDR3 has 9 residues. The CDR3 nucleotides read TGCAGTGCTAGAAATGGCTACACCTTC. As protein: CSARNGYTF.

The table lists this clonotype with many counts. CDR3 residues: CAITDNEAYGNTIYF. CDR3 sequence (DNA): TGTGCCATCACCGATAACGAGGCGTATGGAAACACCATATATTTT. The gene calls are TRBV10-3 and TRBJ1-3; D remains unclear. The CDR3 runs 15 residues. Germline V gene lookup returns CDR1 ENHRY and CDR2 SYGVKD. Between the trimmed V and J ends, which lost 7 bases and 3 bases, there was a span of 16 bases.

This clonotype has more than one count but fewer than ten. A much larger clone is a single base away; this may be a read error. V usage is TRBV20-1 and J usage is TRBJ1-1; weak D call: TRBD1 (6 bases). This CDR3 is 12 amino acids long. The V gene's germline CDR1 is DFQATT and CDR2 SNEGSKA (reference sequence). Trimming shortened V by 7 bases and J by 8 bases, and 17 bases separated the two germline ends. The DNA for the CDR3 is TGCAGTGTCGACGGGGGCTCCGCCGAAGCTTTCTTT. It is translated as CSVDGGSAEAFF.

As concerns this clonotype: Germline is not matched at one junction end, which may reflect a read error. CDR3 sequence (DNA): TGTGCCGCCAGCAGCGGGACAGGGCCATCGACCTACGAGCAGTACTTC. Translated: CAASSGTGPSTYEQYF. The chain uses TRBV15 and TRBJ2-7, with TRBD1 matching 9 bases. The CDR3 contains 16 residues. CDR1 and CDR2 from the germline V gene are LNHNV and YYDKDF (reference sequence).

Many counts were recorded for this clonotype. The chain has TRBV5-1 and TRBJ1-3, with unresolved D. V lost 0 bases and J 4 bases, leaving 11 bases between the germline ends. CDR3 length equals 15 residues. Germline lookup yields CDR1 SGHRS and CDR2 YFSETQ. DNA for the CDR3: TGCGCCAGCAGCTTGGCCTGGACTGACGGAAACACCATATATTTT. As protein: CASSLAWTDGNTIYF.

This clonotype showed up many times. V and J are TRBV10-2 and TRBJ1-6; the match to TRBD1 covers 7 bases. The CDR3 runs 16 residues. Germline V gives CDR1 WSHSY, CDR2 SAAADI. The V segment lost 0 bases and the J segment 4 bases; nucleotides outside the gene matches: 3. The CDR3 here is CASSESGTAYNSPLHF. DNA of the CDR3: TGCGCCAGCAGTGAGTCAGGGACAGCTTATAATTCACCCCTCCACTTT.

This chain links TRBV10-3 with TRBJ1-4; TRBD1 aligns across 10 bases. CDR3 length: 15 amino acids. The junction had 7 bases not matched to a gene; V was cut back by 5 bases and J by 7 bases. Germline assignment: CDR1 ENHRY and CDR2 SYGVKD. CDR3 DNA sequence: TGTGCCATCAGTCGCTCGGGACAGGGGAGTGAAAAACTGTTTTTT. Amino acids: CAISRSGQGSEKLFF.

V and J are TRBV16 and TRBJ2-5; 8 bases are shared with TRBD1. The V and J ends lost 4 bases and 5 bases, in that order; junction bases with no gene match: 6. Germline CDR1 is KGHSY and CDR2 is FQNENV. CDR3 length: 14 amino acids. The CDR3 protein is CASSRGQGGETQYF. DNA of the CDR3: TGTGCCAGCAGCCGCGGACAGGGTGGGGAGACCCAGTACTTC. The full variable domain, rest sourced from reference TRBV16 and TRBJ2-5, is GEEVAQTPKHLVRGEGQKAKLYCAPIKGHSYVFWYQQVLKNEFKFLISFQNENVFDETGMPKERFSAKCLPNSPCSLEIQATKLEDSAVYFCASSRGQGGETQYFGPGTRLLVL.

This chain connects TRBV30 to TRBJ1-2; maybe TRBD1 (5 bases). Per germline, CDR1 GTSNPN and CDR2 SVGIG (reference sequence). Trimming stripped 0 bases from V and 8 bases from J, with 7 bases between. This CDR3 region has 11 residues. Here the CDR3 DNA reads TGTGCCTGGAGTGTTGGGGCGGGCTACACCTTC. Protein: CAWSVGAGYTF.

The chain links TRBV29-1 to TRBJ1-1; no firm D call. The CDR3 consists of 14 residues. From germline, CDR1 is SQVTM and CDR2 ANQGSEA. V was shortened by 7 bases and J by 1 base, with 16 bases between the two germline ends. CDR3 DNA: TGCAGCGGGCCCACGGCAGTCCAGAACACTGAAGCTTTCTTT. This gives the protein CSGPTAVQNTEAFF. Drawing the rest from reference TRBV29-1 and TRBJ1-1, the complete variable domain is SAVISQKPSRDICQRGTSLTIQCQVDSQVTMMFWYRQQPGQSLTLIATANQGSEATYESGFVIDKFPISRPNLTFSTLTVSNMSPEDSSIYLCSGPTAVQNTEAFFGQGTRLTVV.

This clonotype was observed at least ten times. CDR3 bases: TGTGCCAGCAGCCCTCAGGGTGACACCGGGGAGCTGTTTTTT. This gives the protein CASSPQGDTGELFF. V usage is TRBV7-9 and J usage is TRBJ2-2; TRBD1 might be the D (5 bases). Germline V lookup: CDR1 SEHNR, CDR2 FQNEAQ (reference sequence). V lost 5 bases and J 3 bases, leaving 10 bases between the germline ends. There are 14 residues in the CDR3.

This clonotype was detected a few times. The V gene is TRBV7-2, the J gene TRBJ2-5; perhaps TRBD1 as D (6 bases). Trimming pared 5 bases from V and 2 bases from J, leaving 12 bases between. Germline CDR1 is SGHTA and CDR2 is FQGNSA. The CDR3 contains 14 residues. DNA of the CDR3: TGTGCCAGCAGCGTTGCAGGGGTTCAAGAGACCCAGTACTTC. Translation: CASSVAGVQETQYF.

The chain has TRBV15 and TRBJ2-5; 8 nucleotides match TRBD1. The CDR3 consists of 15 residues. CDR1 LNHNV and CDR2 YYDKDF come from the germline V gene (reference sequence). The junction had 10 bases not matched to a gene; V was cut back by 3 bases and J by 7 bases. CDR3 sequence reads: CATSRPDRAVSTQYF. Here the CDR3 DNA reads TGTGCCACCAGCAGGCCGGACAGGGCGGTTTCGACCCAGTACTTC.

The rearrangement links TRBV7-9 to TRBJ2-3, with 8 bases matching TRBD1. The length of the CDR3 is 15 residues. Germline loops: CDR1 SEHNR, CDR2 FQNEAQ (reference sequence). Trimming took 0 bases from V and 7 from J; bases not matched to a gene: 6. The CDR3 bases are TGTGCCAGCAGCTTAGCTGACAGGGGTAAAAATACGCAGTATTTT. It codes for CASSLADRGKNTQYF.

The chain joins TRBV29-1 to TRBJ2-7; 10 bases agree with TRBD1. V dropped 5 bases and J dropped 4; count of bases not matched to a gene: 2. The length of the CDR3 is 12 residues. Germline V lookup: CDR1 SQVTM, CDR2 ANQGSEA. CDR3 residues: CSVWTGGYEQYF. The CDR3 DNA follows: TGCAGCGTTTGGACAGGGGGTTACGAGCAGTACTTC.

A word on this clonotype: An end of the junction differs from the germline gene, which may be a read error. The V and J genes are TRBV7-9 and TRBJ2-3; D may be TRBD2 (5 bases). This CDR3 is built from 13 residues. Germline assignment: CDR1 SEHNR and CDR2 FQNEAQ (reference sequence). CDR3 amino acids: CASSSPTTKAQCF. In nucleotides, the CDR3 is TGTGCCAGCAGCTCGCCGACGACTAAGGCGCAGTGTTTT.

Comment on this clonotype: A clone one base away is much larger, so this may be a read error. This rearrangement joins TRBV6-1 to TRBJ2-3, with D possibly called TRBD1 or TRBD2 (5 bases each). This CDR3 spans 14 amino acids. The germline gives CDR1 MNHNS, CDR2 SASEGT. V dropped 8 bases and J dropped 1 base, with 13 bases sitting between them. The CDR3 region is CASGPGARTDTQYF. As DNA, the CDR3 is TGTGCCAGCGGCCCCGGGGCCCGCACAGATACGCAGTATTTT.

V gene TRBV2 combines with J gene TRBJ2-3; TRBD2 agrees at 7 bases. V lost 5 bases, J lost 3 bases, and 14 bases stayed unmatched. Germline CDR1 and CDR2: SNHLY and FYNNEI. This CDR3 spans 17 amino acids. CDR3 DNA sequence: TGTGCCAGCAGTTACTCCCCCGGCGGGAGTGGGACAGATACGCAGTATTTT. Its protein is CASSYSPGGSGTDTQYF. Based on the CDR3 plus reference TRBV2 and TRBJ2-3, the full variable domain is EPEVTQTPSHQVTQMGQEVILRCVPISNHLYFYWYRQILGQKVEFLVSFYNNEISEKSEIFDDQFSVERPDGSNFTLKIRSTKLEDSAMYFCASSYSPGGSGTDTQYFGPGTRLTVL.

This chain uses TRBV24-1 with TRBJ1-2; D is unresolved. Looked up from germline, CDR1 is KGHDR and CDR2 is SFDVKD. CDR3 size: 15 residues. V lost 3 bases and J lost 3, with 13 bases in between. CDR3 sequence: CATSDRASTDYGYTF. The CDR3 coding sequence is TGTGCCACCAGTGATCGCGCCAGCACGGACTATGGCTACACCTTC.

This clonotype was seen repeatedly, ten times or more. The rearrangement links TRBV20-1 to TRBJ1-5; tentatively, D is TRBD1 (5 bases). The CDR3 extends over 16 amino acids. V lost 2 bases and J 7 bases, leaving 21 bases between the germline ends. Germline V gene data show CDR1 as DFQATT and CDR2 as SNEGSKA (reference sequence). This CDR3 is CSARSPAITDRQPQHF. The CDR3 DNA reads TGCAGTGCTAGAAGCCCGGCCATTACAGACAGACAGCCCCAGCATTTT.

J is TRBJ1-3 and V is TRBV7-9; D is unclear. Between the trimmed V and J ends, which lost 3 bases and 10 bases, there was a span of 13 bases. The CDR3 length is 13 residues. CDR1 is SEHNR and CDR2 is FQNEAQ in the germline V gene (reference sequence). The CDR3: CASSLGSGRTIYF. The CDR3 region has the DNA TGTGCCAGCAGCTTGGGTTCCGGGAGGACCATATATTTT.

This clonotype was recorded at least ten times. This rearrangement joins TRBV7-9 to TRBJ2-6, with 7 bases matching TRBD1. The V gene's germline CDR1 is SEHNR and CDR2 FQNEAQ (reference sequence). Trimming at V came to 6 bases and at J to 2 bases, leaving 7 bases not matched to a gene. The CDR3 extends over 16 amino acids. Written as DNA, the CDR3 is TGTGCCAGCAGAGGGGGCGCATTGCCTGGGGCCAACGTCCTGACTTTC. This codes for CASRGGALPGANVLTF. Based on the CDR3 plus reference TRBV7-9 and TRBJ2-6, the full variable domain is DTGVSQNPRHKITKRGQNVTFRCDPISEHNRLYWYRQTLGQGPEFLTYFQNEAQLEKSRLLSDRFSAERPKGSFSTLEIQRTEQGDSAMYLCASRGGALPGANVLTFGAGSRLTVL.

This clonotype occurred many times. The chain uses TRBV7-2 and TRBJ1-2; D unresolved. The CDR3 contains 15 residues. Germline CDR1 is SGHTA and CDR2 is FQGNSA. Trimming left V 4 bases short and J 4 bases short, with 16 bases between. CDR3 protein: CASSSPSDGGYGYTF. CDR3 in DNA: TGTGCCAGCAGCTCCCCGTCCGACGGTGGCTATGGCTACACCTTC.

In this sample, this clonotype turned up many times. The CDR3 DNA sequence: TGTGCCACCAGCAGAGTCGAGGTTCGGAAAGCTTTCTTT. Translation: CATSRVEVRKAFF. V is TRBV15 and J is TRBJ1-1, with no clear D. In germline, CDR1 is LNHNV, CDR2 YYDKDF (reference sequence). Trimming cost V 1 base and J 9 bases, with 12 bases left between them. The CDR3 covers 13 residues.

The genes are TRBV2 and TRBJ1-2; D is possibly TRBD1 (5 bases). Between the trimmed V and J ends, which lost 7 bases and 3 bases, there was a span of 9 bases. Per germline, CDR1 SNHLY and CDR2 FYNNEI. This CDR3 is built from 12 residues. This CDR3 reads CASMGDHYGYTF. The CDR3 bases are TGTGCCAGCATGGGGGACCACTATGGCTACACCTTC.

This clonotype was counted many times. J is TRBJ1-1 and V is TRBV28; the D gene is possibly TRBD1 (5 bases). The CDR3 is 14 residues long. The germline V gene encodes CDR1 MDHEN and CDR2 SYDVKM. With 3 bases removed from V and 0 bases from J, the gap between germline ends came to 8 bases. Here the CDR3 reads CASSFRALNTEAFF. The CDR3 region has the DNA TGTGCCAGCAGTTTCAGGGCCCTGAACACTGAAGCTTTCTTT.

V and J are TRBV2 and TRBJ1-5; 7 positions match TRBD1. With V trimmed by 3 bases and J by 5 bases, 7 bases remained unmatched. Germline V CDR1 and CDR2: SNHLY, FYNNEI. CDR3 length: 15 amino acids. CDR3 in DNA: TGTGCCAGCAGTGAGTTCGGGACAGATGATCAGCCCCAGCATTTT. This translates into CASSEFGTDDQPQHF.

This clonotype appeared a few times. The V call is TRBV4-1, the J call TRBJ2-3; D is possibly TRBD2 (6 bases). Germline values: CDR1 MGHRA, CDR2 YSYEKL. The CDR3 consists of 15 residues. Trimming pared 2 bases from V and 0 bases from J, leaving 9 bases between. CDR3 DNA sequence: TGCGCCAGCAGCCAATCGAGCGGGAGCACAGATACGCAGTATTTT. It is translated as CASSQSSGSTDTQYF.

This clonotype was found many times. The genes are TRBV6-6 and TRBJ1-5; no firm D call. CDR1 is MNHNY and CDR2 is SVGAGI in the germline V gene (reference sequence). This CDR3 comprises 13 residues. Trimming cost V 6 bases and J 3 bases, with 9 bases left between them. The CDR3 nucleotides are TGTGCCAGCAGGAGTAATGCCAATCAGCCCCAGCATTTT. Its translation is CASRSNANQPQHF.

This clonotype has ten or more counts. With a much larger clone just one base away, this may be a read error. The chain has TRBV20-1 and TRBJ1-1; D unclear. Deletions cut 3 bases from V and 0 bases from J, with 11 bases between. The CDR3 extends over 14 amino acids. Germline CDR1 DFQATT, CDR2 SNEGSKA (reference sequence). For the CDR3, the DNA is TGCAGTGCTAGTGTACAGAATCTGAACACTGAAGCTTTCTTT. It yields the protein CSASVQNLNTEAFF.